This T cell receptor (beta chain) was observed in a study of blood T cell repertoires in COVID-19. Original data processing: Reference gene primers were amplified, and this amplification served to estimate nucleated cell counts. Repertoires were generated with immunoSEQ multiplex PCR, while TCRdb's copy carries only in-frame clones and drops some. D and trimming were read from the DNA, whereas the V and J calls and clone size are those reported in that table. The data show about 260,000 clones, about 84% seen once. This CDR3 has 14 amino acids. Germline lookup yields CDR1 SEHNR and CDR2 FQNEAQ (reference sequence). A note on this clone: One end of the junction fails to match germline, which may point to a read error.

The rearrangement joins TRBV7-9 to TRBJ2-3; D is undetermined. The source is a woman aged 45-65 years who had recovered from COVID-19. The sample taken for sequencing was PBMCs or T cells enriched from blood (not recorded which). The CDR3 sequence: CASGLYGLTDTQYF. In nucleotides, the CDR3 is TGTGCCAGCGGCTTATATGGGCTCACAGATACGCAGTATTTT.